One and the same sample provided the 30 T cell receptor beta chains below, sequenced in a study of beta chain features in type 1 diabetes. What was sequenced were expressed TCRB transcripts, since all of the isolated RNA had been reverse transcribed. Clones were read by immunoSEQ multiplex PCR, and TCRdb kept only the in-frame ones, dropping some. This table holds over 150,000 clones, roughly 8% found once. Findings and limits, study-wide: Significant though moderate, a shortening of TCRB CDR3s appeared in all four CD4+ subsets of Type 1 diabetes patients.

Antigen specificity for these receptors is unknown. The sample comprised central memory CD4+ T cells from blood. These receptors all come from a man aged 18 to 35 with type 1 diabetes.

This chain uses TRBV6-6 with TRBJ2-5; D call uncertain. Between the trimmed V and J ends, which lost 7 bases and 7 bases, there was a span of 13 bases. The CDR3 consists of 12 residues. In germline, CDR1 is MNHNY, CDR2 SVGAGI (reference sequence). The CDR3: CASTYDAGTQYF. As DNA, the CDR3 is TGTGCCAGCACGTACGACGCAGGGACCCAGTACTTC.

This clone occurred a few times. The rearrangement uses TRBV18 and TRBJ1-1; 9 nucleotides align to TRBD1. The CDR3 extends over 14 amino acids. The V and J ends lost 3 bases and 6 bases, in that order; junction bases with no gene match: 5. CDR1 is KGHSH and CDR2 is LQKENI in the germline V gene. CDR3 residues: CASSPTGGGSEAFF. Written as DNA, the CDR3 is TGTGCCAGCTCACCTACAGGGGGCGGATCTGAAGCTTTCTTT. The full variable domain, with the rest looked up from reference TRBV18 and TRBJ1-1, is NAGVMQNPRHLVRRRGQEARLRCSPMKGHSHVYWYRQLPEEGLKFMVYLQKENIIDESGMPKERFSAEFPKEGPSILRIQQVVRGDSAAYFCASSPTGGGSEAFFGQGTRLTVV.

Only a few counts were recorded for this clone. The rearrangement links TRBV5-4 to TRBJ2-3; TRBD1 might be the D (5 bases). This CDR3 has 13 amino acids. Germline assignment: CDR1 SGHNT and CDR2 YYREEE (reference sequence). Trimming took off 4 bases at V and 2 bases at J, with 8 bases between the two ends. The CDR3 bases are TGTGCCAGCAGCATAGGGGACACAGATACGCAGTATTTT. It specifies CASSIGDTDTQYF. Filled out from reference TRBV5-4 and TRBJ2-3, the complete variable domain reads ETGVTQSPTHLIKTRGQQVTLRCSSQSGHNTVSWYQQALGQGPQFIFQYYREEENGRGNFPPRFSGLQFPNYSSELNVNALELDDSALYLCASSIGDTDTQYFGPGTRLTVL.

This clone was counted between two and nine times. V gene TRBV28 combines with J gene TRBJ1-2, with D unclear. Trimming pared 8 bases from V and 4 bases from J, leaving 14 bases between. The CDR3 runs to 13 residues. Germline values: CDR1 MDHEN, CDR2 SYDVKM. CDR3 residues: CASGPIRGYGYTF. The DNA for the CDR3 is TGTGCCAGCGGACCGATCCGGGGCTATGGCTACACCTTC.

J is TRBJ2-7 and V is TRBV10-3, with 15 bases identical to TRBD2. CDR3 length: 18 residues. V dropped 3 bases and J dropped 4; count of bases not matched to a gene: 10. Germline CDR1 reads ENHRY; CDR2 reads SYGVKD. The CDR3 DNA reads TGTGCCATCAGTGACCCCGTTGGACTAGCGGGAGGGGCATACGAGCAGTACTTC. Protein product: CAISDPVGLAGGAYEQYF.

The chain's CDR3 is CASSSGQNTEAFF. The CDR3 region has the DNA TGCGCCAGCAGCTCGGGACAAAACACTGAAGCTTTCTTT. The V call is TRBV5-1, the J call TRBJ1-1; the D gene is possibly TRBD1 (6 bases). The ends were cut back, 3 bases at V and 2 bases at J, with 8 bases in the middle. This CDR3 region has 13 residues. From germline, CDR1 is SGHRS and CDR2 YFSETQ. Combining the CDR3 with reference TRBV5-1 and TRBJ1-1 gives the whole variable domain KAGVTQTPRYLIKTRGQQVTLSCSPISGHRSVSWYQQTPGQGLQFLFEYFSETQRNKGNFPGRFSGRQFSNSRSEMNVSTLELGDSALYLCASSSGQNTEAFFGQGTRLTVV.

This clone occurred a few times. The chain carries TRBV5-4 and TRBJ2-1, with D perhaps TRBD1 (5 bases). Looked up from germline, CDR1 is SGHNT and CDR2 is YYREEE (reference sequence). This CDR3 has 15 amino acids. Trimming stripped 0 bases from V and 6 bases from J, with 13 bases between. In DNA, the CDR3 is TGTGCCAGCAGCTTGGGTGGCAGGGATGGCAATGAGCAGTTCTTC. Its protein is CASSLGGRDGNEQFF.

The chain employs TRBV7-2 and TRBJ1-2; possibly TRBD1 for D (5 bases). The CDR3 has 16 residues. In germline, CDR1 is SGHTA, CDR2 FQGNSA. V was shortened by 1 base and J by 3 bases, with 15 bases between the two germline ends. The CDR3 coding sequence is TGTGCCAGCAGCTTAGATCGTGCCAGGGCCGACTATGGCTACACCTTC. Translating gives CASSLDRARADYGYTF.

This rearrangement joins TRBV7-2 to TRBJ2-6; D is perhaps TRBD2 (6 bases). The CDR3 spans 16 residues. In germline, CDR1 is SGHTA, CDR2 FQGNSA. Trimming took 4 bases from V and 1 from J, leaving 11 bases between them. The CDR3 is CASSSGERSGANVLTF. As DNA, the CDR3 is TGTGCCAGCAGCTCGGGGGAAAGGTCTGGGGCCAACGTCCTGACTTTC.

This CDR3 is CASSSDTNYEQYF. CDR3 bases: TGCGCCAGCAGCTCGGACACCAACTACGAGCAGTACTTC. The chain is built from TRBV5-1 and TRBJ2-7; the D gene is possibly TRBD1 (5 bases). The length of the CDR3 is 13 residues. Germline loops: CDR1 SGHRS, CDR2 YFSETQ. V was cut by 3 bases and J by 3 bases, with 10 bases left in between.

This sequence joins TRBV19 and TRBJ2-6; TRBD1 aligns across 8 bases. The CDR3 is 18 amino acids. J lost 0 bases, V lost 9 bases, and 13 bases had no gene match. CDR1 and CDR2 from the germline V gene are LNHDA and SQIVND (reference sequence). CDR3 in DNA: TGTGCCAGCGACCTCCGGACAGGGCCCTTCTCTGGGGCCAACGTCCTGACTTTC. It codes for CASDLRTGPFSGANVLTF.

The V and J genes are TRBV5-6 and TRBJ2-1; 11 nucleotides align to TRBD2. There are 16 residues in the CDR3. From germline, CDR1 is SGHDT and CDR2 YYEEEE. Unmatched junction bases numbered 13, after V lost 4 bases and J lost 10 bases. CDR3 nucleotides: TGTGCCAGCAGCCCCGGGACTAGCGGCGTCCCGGGGGAGCAGTTCTTC. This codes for CASSPGTSGVPGEQFF.

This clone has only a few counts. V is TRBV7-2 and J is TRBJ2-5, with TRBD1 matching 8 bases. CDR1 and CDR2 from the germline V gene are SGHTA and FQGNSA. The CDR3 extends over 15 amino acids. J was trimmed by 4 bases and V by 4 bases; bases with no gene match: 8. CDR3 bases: TGTGCCAGCAGCTATCAAACCGGGACAGGAGAGACCCAGTACTTC. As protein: CASSYQTGTGETQYF. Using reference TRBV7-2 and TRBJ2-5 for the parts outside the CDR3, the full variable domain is GAGVSQSPSNKVTEKGKDVELRCDPISGHTALYWYRQSLGQGLEFLIYFQGNSAPDKSGLPSDRFSAERTGGSVSTLTIQRTQQEDSAVYLCASSYQTGTGETQYFGPGTRLLVL.

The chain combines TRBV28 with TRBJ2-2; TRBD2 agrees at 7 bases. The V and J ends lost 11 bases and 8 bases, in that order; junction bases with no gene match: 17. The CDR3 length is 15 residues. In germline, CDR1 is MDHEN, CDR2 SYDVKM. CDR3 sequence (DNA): TGTGCCGTCACGGGAGGTCGGGCATTGGGGGGGGAGCTGTTTTTT. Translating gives CAVTGGRALGGELFF.

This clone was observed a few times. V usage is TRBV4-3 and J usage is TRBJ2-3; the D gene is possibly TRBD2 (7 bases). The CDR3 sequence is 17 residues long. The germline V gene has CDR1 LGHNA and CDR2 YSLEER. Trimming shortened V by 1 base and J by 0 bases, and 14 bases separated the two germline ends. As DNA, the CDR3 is TGCGCCAGCAGCCAAGTATTCGGGGGGCGGAGCACAGATACGCAGTATTTT. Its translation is CASSQVFGGRSTDTQYF.

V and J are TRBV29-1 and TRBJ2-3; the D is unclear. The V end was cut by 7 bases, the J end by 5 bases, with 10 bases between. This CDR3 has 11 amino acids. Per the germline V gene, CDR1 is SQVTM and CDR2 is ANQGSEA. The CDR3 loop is CSARTQDTQYF. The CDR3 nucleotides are TGCAGCGCCCGAACACAAGATACGCAGTATTTT.

CDR3 region: CASSWGLVNNEQFF. In DNA, the CDR3 is TGTGCCAGCAGCTGGGGACTAGTCAACAATGAGCAGTTCTTC. The V gene is TRBV7-9, the J gene TRBJ2-1; 8 nucleotides agree with TRBD2. Per germline, CDR1 SEHNR and CDR2 FQNEAQ (reference sequence). Germline trimming cut 4 bases from V and 5 bases from J; bases unmatched to any gene: 4. CDR3 size: 14 residues.

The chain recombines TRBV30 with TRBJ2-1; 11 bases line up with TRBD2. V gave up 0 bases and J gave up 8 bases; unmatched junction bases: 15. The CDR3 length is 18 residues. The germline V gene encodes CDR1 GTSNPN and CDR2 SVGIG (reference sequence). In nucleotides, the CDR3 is TGTGCCTGGAGTGTACTCTTCCTTAGCGGGAGGGCTCGGCATGAGCAGTTCTTC. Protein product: CAWSVLFLSGRARHEQFF.

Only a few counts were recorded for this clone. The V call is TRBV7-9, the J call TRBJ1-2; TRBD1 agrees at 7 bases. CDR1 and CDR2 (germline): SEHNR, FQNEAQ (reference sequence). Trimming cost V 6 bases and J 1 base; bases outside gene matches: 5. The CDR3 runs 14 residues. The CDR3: CASREGGGNYGYTF. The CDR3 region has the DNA TGTGCCAGCAGAGAAGGGGGCGGTAACTATGGCTACACCTTC.

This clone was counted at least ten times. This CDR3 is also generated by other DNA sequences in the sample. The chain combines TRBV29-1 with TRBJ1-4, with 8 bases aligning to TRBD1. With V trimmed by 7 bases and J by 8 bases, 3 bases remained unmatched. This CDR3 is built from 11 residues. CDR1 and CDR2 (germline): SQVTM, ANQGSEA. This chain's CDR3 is CSGGDREKLFF. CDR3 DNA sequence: TGCAGCGGGGGGGACAGGGAAAAACTGTTTTTT.

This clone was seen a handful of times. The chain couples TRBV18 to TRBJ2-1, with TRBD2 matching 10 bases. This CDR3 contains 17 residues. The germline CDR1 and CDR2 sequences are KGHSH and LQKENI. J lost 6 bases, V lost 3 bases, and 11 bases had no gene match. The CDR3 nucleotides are TGTGCCAGCTCACCGCAAGCGGGGGGGCTCCTTTTCAATGAGCAGTTCTTC. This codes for CASSPQAGGLLFNEQFF.

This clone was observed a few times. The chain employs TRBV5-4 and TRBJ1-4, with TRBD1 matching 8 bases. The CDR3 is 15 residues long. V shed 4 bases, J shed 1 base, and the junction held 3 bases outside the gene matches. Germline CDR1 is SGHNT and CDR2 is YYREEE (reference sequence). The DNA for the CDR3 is TGTGCCAGCAGCATTGGGACAGGAACTAATGAAAAACTGTTTTTT. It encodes CASSIGTGTNEKLFF.

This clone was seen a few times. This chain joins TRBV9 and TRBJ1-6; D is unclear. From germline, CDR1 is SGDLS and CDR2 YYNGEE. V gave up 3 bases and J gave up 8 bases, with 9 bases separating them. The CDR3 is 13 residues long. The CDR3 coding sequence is TGTGCCAGCAGCGCCCAGGAGGATTCACCCCTCCACTTT. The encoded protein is CASSAQEDSPLHF.

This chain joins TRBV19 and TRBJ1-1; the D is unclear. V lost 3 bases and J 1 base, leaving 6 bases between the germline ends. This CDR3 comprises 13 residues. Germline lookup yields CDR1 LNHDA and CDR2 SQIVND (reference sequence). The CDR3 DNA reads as TGTGCCAGTAGTATTATGTGGAACACTGAAGCTTTCTTT. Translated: CASSIMWNTEAFF.

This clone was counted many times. DNA of the CDR3: TGTGCCACCAGCAGGGCTTTACAGGGGGAAGGCTATGGCTACACCTTC. It codes for CATSRALQGEGYGYTF. V and J are TRBV15 and TRBJ1-2, with TRBD1 identical over 8 bases. Losses at the gene ends were 3 bases for V and 4 bases for J; bases not matched to a gene: 10. CDR3 length: 16 residues. Germline CDR1 and CDR2: LNHNV and YYDKDF (reference sequence).

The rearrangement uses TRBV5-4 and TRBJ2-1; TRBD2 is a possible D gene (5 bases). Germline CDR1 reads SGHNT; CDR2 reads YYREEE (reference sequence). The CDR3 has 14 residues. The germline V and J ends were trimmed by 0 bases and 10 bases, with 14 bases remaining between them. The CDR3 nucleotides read TGTGCCAGCAGCTTGGAGAGGGAGCGATCCGAGCAGTTCTTC. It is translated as CASSLERERSEQFF.

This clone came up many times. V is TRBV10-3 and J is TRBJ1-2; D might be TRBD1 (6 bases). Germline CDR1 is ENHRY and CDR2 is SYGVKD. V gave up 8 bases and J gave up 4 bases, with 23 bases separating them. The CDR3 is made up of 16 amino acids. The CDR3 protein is CAIYGEGTTSSYGYTF. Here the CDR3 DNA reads TGTGCCATCTATGGGGAGGGGACAACCTCATCCTATGGCTACACCTTC.

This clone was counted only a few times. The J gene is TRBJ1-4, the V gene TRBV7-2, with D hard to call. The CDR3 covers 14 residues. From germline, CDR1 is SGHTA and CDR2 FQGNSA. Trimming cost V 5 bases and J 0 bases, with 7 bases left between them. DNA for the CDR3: TGTGCCAGCAGCCCCGTTGCAACTAATGAAAAACTGTTTTTT. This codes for CASSPVATNEKLFF. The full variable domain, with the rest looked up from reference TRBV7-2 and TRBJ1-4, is GAGVSQSPSNKVTEKGKDVELRCDPISGHTALYWYRQSLGQGLEFLIYFQGNSAPDKSGLPSDRFSAERTGGSVSTLTIQRTQQEDSAVYLCASSPVATNEKLFFGSGTQLSVL.

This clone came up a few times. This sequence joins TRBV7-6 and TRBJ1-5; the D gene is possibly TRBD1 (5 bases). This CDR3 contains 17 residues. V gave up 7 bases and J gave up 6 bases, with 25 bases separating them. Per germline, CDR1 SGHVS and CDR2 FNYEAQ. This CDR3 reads CASTRDPGLKPSQPQHF. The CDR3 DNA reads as TGTGCCAGCACCAGAGACCCGGGACTCAAACCTAGTCAGCCCCAGCATTTT.

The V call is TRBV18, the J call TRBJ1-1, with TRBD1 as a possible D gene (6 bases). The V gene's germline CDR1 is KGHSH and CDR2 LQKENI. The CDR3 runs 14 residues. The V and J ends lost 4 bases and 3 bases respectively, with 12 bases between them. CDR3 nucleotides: TGTGCCAGCTCACGAGACAGGCAGGACACTGAAGCTTTCTTT. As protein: CASSRDRQDTEAFF. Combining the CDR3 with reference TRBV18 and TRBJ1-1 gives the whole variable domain NAGVMQNPRHLVRRRGQEARLRCSPMKGHSHVYWYRQLPEEGLKFMVYLQKENIIDESGMPKERFSAEFPKEGPSILRIQQVVRGDSAAYFCASSRDRQDTEAFFGQGTRLTVV.